This T cell receptor (beta chain) was sequenced in a study of human T cells and chemical hapten exposure. The wider study: Small discrepancies in pooled library volume mainly accounted for the varying TCR yields per sample.

About this clonotype itself: The antigen is not known.

Original analysis: Between roughly 20,000 and 690,600 TCRs appeared in each sample, and the median stood at 95,638. A single record per CDR3 protein comes from TCRdb applying MiXCR to the RACE reads. Clone size and V and J calls follow TCRdb, not the original study. The repertoire holds approximately 260,000 distinct CDR3 sequences, with around 7.7% as singletons. Study-wide results and limits: Healthy individuals' immune responses may differ from those of donors, who had alopecia.

Noted time point: pre-sensitization, week 0. Treatment of the sample: therapeutic diphenylcyclopropenone sensitization with weekly scalp DPC. Total RNA came from unfractionated whole blood. This CDR3 spans 17 amino acids. CDR1 and CDR2 (germline): LNHNV, YYDKDF (reference sequence). Trimming took 0 bases from V and 7 from J, leaving 16 bases between them. Source: whole blood, taken in connection with sensitization to the hapten diphenylcyclopropenone (DPC). The J gene is TRBJ1-6, the V gene TRBV15; D possibly corresponds to TRBD1 (5 bases). The sequence was collected from a man between 18 and 29 years old with alopecia areata. Some clones in this sample may be carry-over from other donors' samples. Written as DNA, the CDR3 is TGTGCCACCAGCAGAGATAGGTTCAGACAGCTGAATTCACCCCTCCACTTT. Translating gives CATSRDRFRQLNSPLHF.